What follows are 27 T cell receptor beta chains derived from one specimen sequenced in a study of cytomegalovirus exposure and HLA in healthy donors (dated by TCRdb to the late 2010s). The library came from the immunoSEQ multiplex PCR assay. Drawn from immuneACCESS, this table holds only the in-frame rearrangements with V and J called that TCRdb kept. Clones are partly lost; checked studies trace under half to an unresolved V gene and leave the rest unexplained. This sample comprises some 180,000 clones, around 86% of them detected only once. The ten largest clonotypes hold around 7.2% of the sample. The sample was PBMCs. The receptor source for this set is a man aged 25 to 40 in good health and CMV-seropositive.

Written as DNA, the CDR3 is TGCGCCAGCAGCCAATCCATAGGAGACTACGAGCAGTACTTC. Encoded protein: CASSQSIGDYEQYF. V usage is TRBV4-1 and J usage is TRBJ2-7; no definite D call. The V and J ends lost 2 bases and 3 bases respectively, with 11 bases between them. The CDR3 spans 14 residues. CDR1 is MGHRA, CDR2 YSYEKL, per germline.

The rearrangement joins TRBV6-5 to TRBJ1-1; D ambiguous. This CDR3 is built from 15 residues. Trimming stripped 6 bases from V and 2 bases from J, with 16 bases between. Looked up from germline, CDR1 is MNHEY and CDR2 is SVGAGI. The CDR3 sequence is CASSLFPTRNTEAFF. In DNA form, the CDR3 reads TGTGCCAGCAGCCTATTTCCGACGCGCAACACTGAAGCTTTCTTT.

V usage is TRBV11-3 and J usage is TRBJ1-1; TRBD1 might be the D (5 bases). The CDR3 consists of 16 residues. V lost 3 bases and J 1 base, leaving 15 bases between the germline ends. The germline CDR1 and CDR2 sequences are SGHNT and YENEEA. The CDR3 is CASSFKFGGENTEAFF. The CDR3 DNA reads TGTGCCAGCAGCTTCAAATTTGGGGGGGAGAACACTGAAGCTTTCTTT.

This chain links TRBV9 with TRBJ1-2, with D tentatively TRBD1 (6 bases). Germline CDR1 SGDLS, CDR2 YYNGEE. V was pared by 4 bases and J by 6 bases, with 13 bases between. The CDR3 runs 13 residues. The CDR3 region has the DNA TGTGCCAGCAGCCGAACAGGGTATCATGGCTACACCTTC. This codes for CASSRTGYHGYTF.

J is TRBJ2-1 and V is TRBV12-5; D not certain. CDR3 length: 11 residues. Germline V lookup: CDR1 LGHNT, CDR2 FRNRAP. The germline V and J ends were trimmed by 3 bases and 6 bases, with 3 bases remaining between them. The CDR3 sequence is CASGLGNEQFF. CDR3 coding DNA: TGTGCTAGTGGTTTAGGCAATGAGCAGTTCTTC.

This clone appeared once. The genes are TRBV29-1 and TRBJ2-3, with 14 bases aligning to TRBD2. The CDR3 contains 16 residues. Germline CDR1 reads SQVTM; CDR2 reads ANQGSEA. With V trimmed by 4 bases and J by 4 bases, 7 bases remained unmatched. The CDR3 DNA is TGCAGCGTTGTGGGACTAGCGGGAGAAGGGGCAGATACGCAGTATTTT. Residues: CSVVGLAGEGADTQYF.

The chain's CDR3 is CSVGGREADTQYF. Here the CDR3 DNA reads TGCAGCGTTGGGGGCAGGGAGGCGGATACGCAGTATTTT. This chain uses TRBV29-1 with TRBJ2-3; TRBD2 is a possible D gene (6 bases). Germline CDR1 is SQVTM and CDR2 is ANQGSEA. Trimming took 4 bases from V and 6 from J, leaving 14 bases between them. The CDR3 length is 13 residues.

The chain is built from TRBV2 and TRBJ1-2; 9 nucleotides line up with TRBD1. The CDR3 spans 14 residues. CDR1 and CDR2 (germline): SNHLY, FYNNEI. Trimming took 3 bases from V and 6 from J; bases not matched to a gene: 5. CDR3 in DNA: TGTGCCAGCAGTGAGGGACAGGGATTTCATGGCTACACCTTC. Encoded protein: CASSEGQGFHGYTF.

The CDR3 sequence is CASSYAGGELFF. Written as DNA, the CDR3 is TGTGCCAGCAGTTACGCTGGCGGGGAGCTGTTTTTT. The chain joins TRBV6-5 to TRBJ2-2; no definite D call. Germline loops: CDR1 MNHEY, CDR2 SVGAGI. V lost 2 bases, J lost 7 bases, and 5 bases lay in between. The CDR3 covers 12 residues.

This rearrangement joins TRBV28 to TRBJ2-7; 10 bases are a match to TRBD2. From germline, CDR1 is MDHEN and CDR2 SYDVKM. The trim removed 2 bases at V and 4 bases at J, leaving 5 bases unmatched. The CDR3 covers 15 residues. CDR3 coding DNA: TGTGCCAGCAGTTTAGCCGCTAGCGGGAGTTACGAGCAGTACTTC. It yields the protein CASSLAASGSYEQYF.

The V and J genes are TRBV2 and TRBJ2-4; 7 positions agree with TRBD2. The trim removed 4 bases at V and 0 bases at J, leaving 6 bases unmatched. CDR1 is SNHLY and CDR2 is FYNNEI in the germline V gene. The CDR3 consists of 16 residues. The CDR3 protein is CASSGWLAVAKNIQYF. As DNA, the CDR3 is TGTGCCAGCAGTGGATGGCTAGCGGTAGCCAAAAACATTCAGTACTTC. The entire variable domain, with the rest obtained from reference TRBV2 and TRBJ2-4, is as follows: EPEVTQTPSHQVTQMGQEVILRCVPISNHLYFYWYRQILGQKVEFLVSFYNNEISEKSEIFDDQFSVERPDGSNFTLKIRSTKLEDSAMYFCASSGWLAVAKNIQYFGAGTRLSVL.

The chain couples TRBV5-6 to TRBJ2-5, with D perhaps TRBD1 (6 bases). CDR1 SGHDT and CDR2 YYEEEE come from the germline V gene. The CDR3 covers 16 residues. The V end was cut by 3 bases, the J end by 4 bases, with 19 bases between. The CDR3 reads CASSWGLGTTGETQYF. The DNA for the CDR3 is TGTGCCAGCAGCTGGGGTCTGGGGACAACGGGAGAGACCCAGTACTTC.

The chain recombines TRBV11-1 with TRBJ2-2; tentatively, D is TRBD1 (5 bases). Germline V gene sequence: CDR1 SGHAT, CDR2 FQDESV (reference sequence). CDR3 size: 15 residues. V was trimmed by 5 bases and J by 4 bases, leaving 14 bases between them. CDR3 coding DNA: TGTGCCAGCAGCCCTTTCTTTCAGGGCACCGGGGAGCTGTTTTTT. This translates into CASSPFFQGTGELFF.

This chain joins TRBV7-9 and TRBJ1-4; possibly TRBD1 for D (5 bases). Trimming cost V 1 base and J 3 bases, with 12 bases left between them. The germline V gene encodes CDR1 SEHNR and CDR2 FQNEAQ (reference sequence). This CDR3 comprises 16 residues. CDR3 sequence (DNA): TGTGCCAGCAGCTTAGGGACACCGGCGGCTAATGAAAAACTGTTTTTT. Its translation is CASSLGTPAANEKLFF. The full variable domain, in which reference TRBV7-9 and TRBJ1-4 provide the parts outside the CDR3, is DTGVSQNPRHKITKRGQNVTFRCDPISEHNRLYWYRQTLGQGPEFLTYFQNEAQLEKSRLLSDRFSAERPKGSFSTLEIQRTEQGDSAMYLCASSLGTPAANEKLFFGSGTQLSVL.

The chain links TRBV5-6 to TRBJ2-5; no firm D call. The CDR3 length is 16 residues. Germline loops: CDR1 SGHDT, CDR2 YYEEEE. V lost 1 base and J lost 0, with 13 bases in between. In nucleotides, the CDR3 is TGTGCCAGCAGCTTGCGGGCAGCTATGTACCAAGAGACCCAGTACTTC. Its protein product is CASSLRAAMYQETQYF.

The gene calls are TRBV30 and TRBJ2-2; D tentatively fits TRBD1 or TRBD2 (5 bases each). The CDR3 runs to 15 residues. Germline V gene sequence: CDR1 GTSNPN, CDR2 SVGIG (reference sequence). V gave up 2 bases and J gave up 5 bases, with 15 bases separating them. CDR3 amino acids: CAWSFPGPGTGELFF. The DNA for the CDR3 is TGTGCCTGGAGTTTTCCGGGGCCCGGGACCGGGGAGCTGTTTTTT.

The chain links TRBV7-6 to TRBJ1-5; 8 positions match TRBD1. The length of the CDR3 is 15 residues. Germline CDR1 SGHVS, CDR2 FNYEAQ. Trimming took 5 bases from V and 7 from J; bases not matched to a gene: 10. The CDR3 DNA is TGTGCCAGCAGCCCGACAGGACAGGGCGGACAGCCCCAGCATTTT. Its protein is CASSPTGQGGQPQHF.

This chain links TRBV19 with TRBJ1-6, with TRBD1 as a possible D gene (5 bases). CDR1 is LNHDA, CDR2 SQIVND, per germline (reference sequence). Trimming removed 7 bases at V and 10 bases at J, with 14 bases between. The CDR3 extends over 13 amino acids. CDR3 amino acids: CASKIGAGSPLHF. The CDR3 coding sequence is TGTGCCAGTAAGATAGGGGCCGGATCACCCCTCCACTTT.

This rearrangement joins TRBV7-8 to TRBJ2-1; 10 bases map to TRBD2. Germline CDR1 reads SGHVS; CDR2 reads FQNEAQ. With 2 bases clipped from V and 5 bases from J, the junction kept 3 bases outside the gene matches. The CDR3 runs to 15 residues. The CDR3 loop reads CASSLRLAGDNEQFF. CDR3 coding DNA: TGTGCCAGCAGCTTAAGGCTAGCGGGGGACAATGAGCAGTTCTTC.

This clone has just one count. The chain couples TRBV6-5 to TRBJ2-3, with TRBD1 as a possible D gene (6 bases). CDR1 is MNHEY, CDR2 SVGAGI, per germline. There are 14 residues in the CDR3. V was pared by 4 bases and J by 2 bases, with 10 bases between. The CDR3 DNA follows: TGTGCCAGCAGTTTTGACAGGAACACAGATACGCAGTATTTT. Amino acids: CASSFDRNTDTQYF.

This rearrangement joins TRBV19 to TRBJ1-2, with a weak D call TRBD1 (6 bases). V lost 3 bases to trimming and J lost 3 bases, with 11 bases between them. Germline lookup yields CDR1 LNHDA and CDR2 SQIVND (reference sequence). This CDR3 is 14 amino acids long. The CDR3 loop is CASSIPTGYYGYTF. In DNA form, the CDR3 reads TGTGCCAGTAGTATCCCGACAGGATACTATGGCTACACCTTC.

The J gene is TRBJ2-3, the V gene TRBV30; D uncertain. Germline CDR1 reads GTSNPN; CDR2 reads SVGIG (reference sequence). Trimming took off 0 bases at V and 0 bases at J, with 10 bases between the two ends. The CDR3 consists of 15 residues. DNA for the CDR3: TGTGCCTGGAGTGTGGGGTTATCTAGCACAGATACGCAGTATTTT. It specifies CAWSVGLSSTDTQYF.

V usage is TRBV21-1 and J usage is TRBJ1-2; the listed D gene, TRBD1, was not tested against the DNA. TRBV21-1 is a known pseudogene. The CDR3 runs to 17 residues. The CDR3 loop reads CASSKASRGRDNYGYTF. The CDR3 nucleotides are TGTGCCAGCAGCAAAGCGTCCAGGGGGCGCGATAACTATGGCTACACCTTC.

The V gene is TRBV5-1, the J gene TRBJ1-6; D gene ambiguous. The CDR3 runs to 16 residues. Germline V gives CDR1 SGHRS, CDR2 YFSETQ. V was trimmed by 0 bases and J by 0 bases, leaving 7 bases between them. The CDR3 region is CASSLAEGSYNSPLHF. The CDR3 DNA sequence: TGCGCCAGCAGCTTGGCCGAGGGCTCCTATAATTCACCCCTCCACTTT.

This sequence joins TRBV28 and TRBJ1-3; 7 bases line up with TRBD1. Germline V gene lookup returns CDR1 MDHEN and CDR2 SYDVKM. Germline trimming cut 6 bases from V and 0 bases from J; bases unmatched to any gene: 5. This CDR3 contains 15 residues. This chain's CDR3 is CASSPGTVSGNTIYF. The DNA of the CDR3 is TGTGCCAGCAGCCCCGGGACAGTCTCTGGAAACACCATATATTTT. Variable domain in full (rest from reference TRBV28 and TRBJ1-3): DVKVTQSSRYLVKRTGEKVFLECVQDMDHENMFWYRQDPGLGLRLIYFSYDVKMKEKGDIPEGYSVSREKKERFSLILESASTNQTSMYLCASSPGTVSGNTIYFGEGSWLTVV.

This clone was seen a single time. The CDR3 reads CASSPRSLGAGNTEAFF. The CDR3 DNA reads as TGTGCCAGCTCACCACGCTCCCTGGGGGCGGGGAACACTGAAGCTTTCTTT. The rearrangement links TRBV18 to TRBJ1-1; possible D gene TRBD1, 6 bases. The CDR3 spans 17 residues. The germline CDR1 and CDR2 sequences are KGHSH and LQKENI. V was trimmed by 1 base and J by 1 base, leaving 16 bases between them.

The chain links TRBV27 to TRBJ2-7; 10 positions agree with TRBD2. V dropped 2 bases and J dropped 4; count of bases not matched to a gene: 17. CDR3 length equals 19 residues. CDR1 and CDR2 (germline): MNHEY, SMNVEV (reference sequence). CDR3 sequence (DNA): TGTGCCAGCAGTTTAACTTCTTGGGGAGCTAGCGGGAGAAGGTACGAGCAGTACTTC. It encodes CASSLTSWGASGRRYEQYF.